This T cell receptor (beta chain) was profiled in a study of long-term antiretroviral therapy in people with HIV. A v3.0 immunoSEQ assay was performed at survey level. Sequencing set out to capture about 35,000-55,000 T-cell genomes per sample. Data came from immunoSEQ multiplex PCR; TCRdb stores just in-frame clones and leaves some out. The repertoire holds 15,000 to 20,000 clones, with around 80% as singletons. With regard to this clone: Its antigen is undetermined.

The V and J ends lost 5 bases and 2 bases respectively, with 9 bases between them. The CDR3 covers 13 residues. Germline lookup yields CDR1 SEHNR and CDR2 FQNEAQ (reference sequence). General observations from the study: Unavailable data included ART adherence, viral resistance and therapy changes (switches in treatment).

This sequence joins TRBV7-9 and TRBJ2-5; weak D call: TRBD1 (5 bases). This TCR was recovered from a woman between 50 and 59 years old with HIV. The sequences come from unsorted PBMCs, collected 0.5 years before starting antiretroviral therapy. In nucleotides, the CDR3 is TGTGCCAGCAGCGCAGGGATTCAAGAGACCCAGTACTTC. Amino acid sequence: CASSAGIQETQYF. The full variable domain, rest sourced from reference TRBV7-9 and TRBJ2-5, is DTGVSQNPRHKITKRGQNVTFRCDPISEHNRLYWYRQTLGQGPEFLTYFQNEAQLEKSRLLSDRFSAERPKGSFSTLEIQRTEQGDSAMYLCASSAGIQETQYFGPGTRLLVL.